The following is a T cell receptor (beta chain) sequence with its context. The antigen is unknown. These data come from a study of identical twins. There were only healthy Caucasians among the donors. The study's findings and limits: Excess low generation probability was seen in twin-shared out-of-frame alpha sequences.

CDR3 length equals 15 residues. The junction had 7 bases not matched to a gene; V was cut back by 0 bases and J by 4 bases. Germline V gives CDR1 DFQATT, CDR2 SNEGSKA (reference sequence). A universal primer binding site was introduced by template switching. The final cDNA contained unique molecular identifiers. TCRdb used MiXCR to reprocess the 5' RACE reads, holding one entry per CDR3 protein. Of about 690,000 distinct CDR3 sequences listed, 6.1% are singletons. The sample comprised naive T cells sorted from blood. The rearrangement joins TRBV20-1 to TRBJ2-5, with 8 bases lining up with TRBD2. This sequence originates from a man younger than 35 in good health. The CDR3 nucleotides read TGCAGTGCTAGAGATCTGGCTAGCGGGTCAGAGACCCAGTACTTC. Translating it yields CSARDLASGSETQYF.